The clone carrying this T cell receptor (beta chain) was found once. A much larger clone differs by one base, so this may be a read error. Other nucleotide sequences from this sample produce the same CDR3. Method: immunoSEQ multiplex PCR; TCRdb's copy keeps in-frame clones and lacks some. The sample holds about half a million clones, roughly three quarters seen once. The data belong to a study of shared clonotypes between healthy human individuals. The V end lost 1 base, the J end lost 5 bases, and 14 bases lay between the germline ends. Germline V gives CDR1 GTSNPN, CDR2 SVGIG (reference sequence). The CDR3 contains 15 residues.

Sequencing input: PBMCs. The chain links TRBV30 to TRBJ2-2, with D perhaps matching TRBD1 (5 bases). The TCR comes from a woman aged 35 to 49 in good health. Some clones in this sample may be carry-over from other donors' samples. Written as DNA, the CDR3 is TGTGCCTGGAGTGAAGGGGCCGATAGGACCGGGGAGCTGTTTTTT. Amino acid sequence: CAWSEGADRTGELFF. The full variable domain, rest sourced from reference TRBV30 and TRBJ2-2, is SQTIHQWPATLVQPVGSPLSLECTVEGTSNPNLYWYRQAAGRGLQLLFYSVGIGQISSEVPQNLSASRPQDRQFILSSKKLLLSDSGFYLCAWSEGADRTGELFFGEGSRLTVL.